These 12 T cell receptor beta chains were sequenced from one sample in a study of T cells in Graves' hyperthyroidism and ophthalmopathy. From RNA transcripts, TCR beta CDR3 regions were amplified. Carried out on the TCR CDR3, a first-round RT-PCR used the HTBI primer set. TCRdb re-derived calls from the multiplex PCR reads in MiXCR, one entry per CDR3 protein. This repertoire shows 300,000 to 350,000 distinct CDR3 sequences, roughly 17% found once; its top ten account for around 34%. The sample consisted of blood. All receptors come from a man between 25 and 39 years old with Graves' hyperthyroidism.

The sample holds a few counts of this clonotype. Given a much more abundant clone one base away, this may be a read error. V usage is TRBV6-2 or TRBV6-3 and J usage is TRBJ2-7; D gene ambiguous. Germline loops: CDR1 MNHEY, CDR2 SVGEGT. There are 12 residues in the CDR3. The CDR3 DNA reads TGTACCAGCAGTCAGCTTGCCTACGAGCAGTACTTC. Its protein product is CTSSQLAYEQYF.

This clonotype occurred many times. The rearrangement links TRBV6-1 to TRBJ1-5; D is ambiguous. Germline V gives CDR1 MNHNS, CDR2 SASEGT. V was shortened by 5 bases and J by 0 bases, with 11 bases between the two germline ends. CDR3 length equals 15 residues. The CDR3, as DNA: TGTGCCAGCAGTCCGAGGACCGATAGCAATCAGCCCCAGCATTTT. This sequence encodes CASSPRTDSNQPQHF.

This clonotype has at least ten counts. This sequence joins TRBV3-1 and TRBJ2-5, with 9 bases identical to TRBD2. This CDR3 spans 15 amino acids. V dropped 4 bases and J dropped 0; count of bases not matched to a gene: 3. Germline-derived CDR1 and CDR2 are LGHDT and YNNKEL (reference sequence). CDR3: CASSPSGDNQETQYF. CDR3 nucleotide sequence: TGTGCCAGCAGCCCTAGCGGGGATAACCAAGAGACCCAGTACTTC.

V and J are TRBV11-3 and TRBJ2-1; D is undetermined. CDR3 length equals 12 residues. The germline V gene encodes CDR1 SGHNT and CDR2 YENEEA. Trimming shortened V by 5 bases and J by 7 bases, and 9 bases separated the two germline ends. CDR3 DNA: TGTGCCAGCAGCCTTTTTTCAAATGAGCAGTTCTTC. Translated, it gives CASSLFSNEQFF.

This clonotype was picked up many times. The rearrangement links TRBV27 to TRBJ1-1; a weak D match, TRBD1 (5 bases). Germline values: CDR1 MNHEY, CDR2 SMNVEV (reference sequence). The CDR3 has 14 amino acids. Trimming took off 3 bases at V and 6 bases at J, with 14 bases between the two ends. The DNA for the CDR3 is TGTGCCAGCAGTTTTCGGCGGGGGGTCGCTGAAGCTTTCTTT. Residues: CASSFRRGVAEAFF.

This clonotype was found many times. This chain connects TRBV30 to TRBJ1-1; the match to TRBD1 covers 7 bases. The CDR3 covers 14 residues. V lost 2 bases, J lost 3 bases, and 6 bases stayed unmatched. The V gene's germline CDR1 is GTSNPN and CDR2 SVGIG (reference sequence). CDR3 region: CAWSQGRGDTEAFF. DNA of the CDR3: TGTGCCTGGAGTCAGGGCAGGGGGGACACTGAAGCTTTCTTT.

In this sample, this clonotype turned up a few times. The CDR3 coding sequence is TGTGCCAGCAGCCAAGGTCCTAGCGGGAGGGCTGGAGATACGCAGTATTTT. Translation gives CASSQGPSGRAGDTQYF. This chain joins TRBV4-2 and TRBJ2-3, with 12 bases identical to TRBD2. The CDR3 has 17 residues. Germline-derived CDR1 and CDR2 are LGHNA and YNFKEQ. V dropped 1 base and J dropped 5; count of bases not matched to a gene: 7.

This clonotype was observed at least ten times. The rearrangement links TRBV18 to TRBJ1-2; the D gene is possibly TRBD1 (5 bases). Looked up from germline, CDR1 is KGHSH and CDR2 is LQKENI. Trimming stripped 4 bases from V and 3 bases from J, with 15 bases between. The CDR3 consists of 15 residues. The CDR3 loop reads CASSLGWRGDYGYTF. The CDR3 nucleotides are TGTGCCAGCTCACTCGGTTGGAGGGGAGACTATGGCTACACCTTC.

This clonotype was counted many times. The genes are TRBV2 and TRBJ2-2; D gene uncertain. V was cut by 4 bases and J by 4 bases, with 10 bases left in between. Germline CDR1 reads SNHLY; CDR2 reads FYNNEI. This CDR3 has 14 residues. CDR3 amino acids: CASSGGMGTGELFF. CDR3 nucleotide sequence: TGTGCCAGCAGTGGGGGAATGGGCACCGGGGAGCTGTTTTTT.

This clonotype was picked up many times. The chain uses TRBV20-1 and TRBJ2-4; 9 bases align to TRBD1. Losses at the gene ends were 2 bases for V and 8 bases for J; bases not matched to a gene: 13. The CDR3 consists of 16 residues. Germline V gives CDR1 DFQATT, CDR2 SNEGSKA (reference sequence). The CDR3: CSARMIEQGAGDIQYF. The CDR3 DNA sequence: TGCAGTGCTAGAATGATTGAACAGGGGGCTGGGGACATTCAGTACTTC.

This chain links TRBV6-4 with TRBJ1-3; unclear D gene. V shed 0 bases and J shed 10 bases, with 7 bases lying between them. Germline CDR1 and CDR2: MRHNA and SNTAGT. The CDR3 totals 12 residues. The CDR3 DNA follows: TGTGCCAGCAGTGACTCAGAGGAGACCATATATTTT. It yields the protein CASSDSEETIYF.

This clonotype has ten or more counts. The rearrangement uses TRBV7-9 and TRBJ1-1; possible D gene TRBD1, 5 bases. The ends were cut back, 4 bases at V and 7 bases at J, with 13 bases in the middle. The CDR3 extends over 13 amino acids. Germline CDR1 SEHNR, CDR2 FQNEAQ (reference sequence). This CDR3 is CASSYMGGNEAFF. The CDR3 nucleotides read TGTGCCAGCAGCTACATGGGGGGTAATGAAGCTTTCTTT.